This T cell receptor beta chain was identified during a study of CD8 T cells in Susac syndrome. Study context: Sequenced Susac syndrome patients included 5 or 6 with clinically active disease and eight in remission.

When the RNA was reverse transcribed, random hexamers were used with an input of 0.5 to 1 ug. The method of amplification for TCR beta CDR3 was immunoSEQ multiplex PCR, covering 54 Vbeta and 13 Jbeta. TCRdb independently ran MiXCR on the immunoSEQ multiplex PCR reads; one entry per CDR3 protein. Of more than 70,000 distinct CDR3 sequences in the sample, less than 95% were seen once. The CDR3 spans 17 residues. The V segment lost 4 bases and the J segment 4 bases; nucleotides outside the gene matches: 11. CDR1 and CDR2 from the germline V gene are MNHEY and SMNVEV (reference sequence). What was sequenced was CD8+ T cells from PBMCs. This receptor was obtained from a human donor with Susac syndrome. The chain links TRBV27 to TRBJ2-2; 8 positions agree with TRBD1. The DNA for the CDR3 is TGTGCCAGCAGTTCCCCCGGACAGGGCCGGAGCACCGGGGAGCTGTTTTTT. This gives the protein CASSSPGQGRSTGELFF.